The following is a TCR beta chain sequence with its context. Its antigen is still unknown. Here immunoSEQ multiplex PCR was the method, and the copy in TCRdb shows in-frame clones only, minus some. The table lists around 160,000 clones, 75% to 90% of them singletons. This specimen belongs to a study of T cell responses to AZD1222 COVID-19 vaccine. Whole-study findings and limits: At baseline, just a handful of AZD1222 recipients tested seropositive. Scientists sampled the repertoires only once the peak T cell response had passed. Unmutated variant regions reportedly attract nearly half of all spike-specific TCRs. Spike-specific TCR breadth and depth rose after two AZD1222 doses.

Material: peripheral blood, obtained on day 0 of MenACWY control vaccination. The source is an adult in good health.

The CDR3 spells CASSLQADYNSPLHF. The CDR3 region has the DNA TGCGCCAGCAGCTTGCAGGCGGACTATAATTCACCCCTCCACTTT. This chain uses TRBV5-1 with TRBJ1-6; the D is unclear. CDR3 size: 15 residues. Trimming stripped 1 base from V and 3 bases from J, with 8 bases between. CDR1 SGHRS and CDR2 YFSETQ come from the germline V gene.